This paragraph covers one TCR beta chain sequence. Original handling: It was from reference gene primer amplification that nucleated cell counts were estimated. Only in-frame clones appear in the TCRdb table, and some are missing; sequencing was by immunoSEQ multiplex PCR. V and J calls and clone size are copied from that table; D and trimming were computed from the DNA. The repertoire holds 200,000 to 250,000 clones, around 88% seen once, with under 3.5% in the top ten. These data come from a study of blood T cell repertoires in COVID-19. Study-level information: Acute-phase and convalescent COVID-19 samples originated in the United States, Italy and Spain. T cells, B-cell-depleted T cells, or PBMCs supplied cDNA or gDNA.

The CDR3 runs 16 residues. The V end was cut by 2 bases, the J end by 0 bases, with 11 bases between. In germline, CDR1 is KGHSH, CDR2 LQKENI. The V call is TRBV18, the J call TRBJ1-3, with no clear D. What was sequenced was peripheral blood. This TCR derives from a man aged 50 to 59 with active or convalescent COVID-19. Here the CDR3 reads CASSPSPVDSGNTIYF. In DNA form, the CDR3 reads TGTGCCAGCTCACCATCCCCAGTCGACTCTGGAAACACCATATATTTT.